This TCR beta chain is drawn from a study of T cell responses to AZD1222 COVID-19 vaccine. Broader study findings: Donors, mostly white British, included more females; clonal diversity was possibly underestimated. There were repertoire samples only from the period after the peak T cell response. Along spike, vaccine-associated CD4 TCRs were found throughout, with dominance at 160-218 and 743-854. Increases in Spike-specific TCR breadth and depth were seen after two AZD1222 doses.

This table comes from immunoSEQ multiplex PCR, and its TCRdb copy is limited to in-frame clones, with some not included. The sample comprises some 120,000 clones, 70% to 90% of which are singletons, and more than 7.5% rests with the top ten. Concerning this clone itself: Its antigen is not known.

The CDR3 sequence is 15 residues long. CDR1 is SGHTA and CDR2 is FQGNSA in the germline V gene. V was cut by 5 bases and J by 2 bases, with 16 bases left in between. This sequence joins TRBV7-2 and TRBJ2-7; D is possibly TRBD2 (6 bases). This TCR derives from an adult in good health. Material: peripheral blood, obtained on day 0 of AZD1222 vaccination. The CDR3 loop is CASSLRGGVTYEQYF. CDR3 nucleotides: TGTGCCAGCAGCCTTCGCGGAGGGGTTACCTACGAGCAGTACTTC.